The T cell receptor beta chain described here comes from a study of T cell repertoires in cytomegalovirus infection. V shed 5 bases, J shed 1 base, and the junction held 10 bases outside the gene matches. CDR3 length: 16 amino acids. Germline assignment: CDR1 LNHDA and CDR2 SQIVND (reference sequence). TCRdb itself ran the reads through MiXCR, one entry per CDR3 protein. The data show fewer than 900,000 distinct CDR3 sequences, 25% to 30% seen once. A remark on this clonotype: Its antigen is currently unknown.

The chain employs TRBV19 and TRBJ1-1, with 7 positions matching TRBD1. The sequencing here drew on cultured CD8+ T cells from PBMCs, taken from culture after CMV antigen stimulation. The TCR was taken from a human donor in good health (CMV status not recorded). Some clones in this sample may be carry-over from other donors' samples. The CDR3 region is CASSYSDRTWNTEAFF. As DNA, the CDR3 is TGTGCCAGTAGTTATTCGGACAGGACGTGGAACACTGAAGCTTTCTTT.